These T cell receptor beta chains were read from a single sample in a study of blood T cell repertoires in COVID-19. Using immunoSEQ multiplex PCR, the repertoire was profiled, and TCRdb retains in-frame clones only, with some absent. The data hold about 140,000 clones, with roughly four fifths observed a single time. The source material was peripheral blood. All receptors derive from a woman in her sixties or seventies with acute or convalescent COVID-19. Each CDR3 is given without its conserved first and last residue. The order of the fields is V gene, D gene, CDR3 length, CDR3 protein. The D gene is left open where the match is weak.

v_gene: TRBV5-1
d_gene: TRBD1
len: 14
CDR3aa: ASMRAGQVSADTQY

v_gene: TRBV12-3/TRBV12-4
d_gene: -
len: 9
CDR3aa: ASRGGYGYT

v_gene: TRBV10-2
d_gene: TRBD1
len: 11
CDR3aa: ASSEPTGDEQF

v_gene: TRBV6-2/TRBV6-3
d_gene: -
len: 13
CDR3aa: ASSPAWGPSYEQY

v_gene: TRBV28
d_gene: -
len: 13
CDR3aa: ASSFSGPGGSPLH

v_gene: TRBV6-5
d_gene: TRBD1
len: 13
CDR3aa: ASRASGQERYEQY

v_gene: TRBV10-3
d_gene: -
len: 12
CDR3aa: AATDSKGTDTQY

v_gene: TRBV24-1
d_gene: -
len: 12
CDR3aa: ATSGTVLSDEQF

v_gene: TRBV6-5
d_gene: -
len: 12
CDR3aa: ASKGISGANVLT

v_gene: TRBV9
d_gene: TRBD2
len: 13
CDR3aa: ASSPRTSSGYEQY

v_gene: TRBV7-9
d_gene: TRBD2
len: 13
CDR3aa: ASSVGLSGSNEQY

v_gene: TRBV9
d_gene: TRBD1
len: 12
CDR3aa: ASSPRQGNHEQF

v_gene: TRBV3-1/TRBV3-2
d_gene: TRBD2
len: 13
CDR3aa: ASSHLGGNSYEQY

v_gene: TRBV7-2
d_gene: -
len: 12
CDR3aa: ASSLGAGVTEAF

v_gene: TRBV4-2
d_gene: TRBD1
len: 12
CDR3aa: ASRKPDRGGEQF

v_gene: TRBV3-1/TRBV3-2
d_gene: TRBD2
len: 11
CDR3aa: ASSQRGGHEQY

v_gene: TRBV11-1
d_gene: TRBD1
len: 14
CDR3aa: ASSHGTGLAKNIQY

v_gene: TRBV5-1
d_gene: TRBD2
len: 13
CDR3aa: ASSLALAGQETQY

v_gene: TRBV6-5
d_gene: TRBD1
len: 12
CDR3aa: ASSYSDRDSPLH

v_gene: TRBV9
d_gene: -
len: 12
CDR3aa: ASSPRKGMYEQY

v_gene: TRBV3-1/TRBV3-2
d_gene: -
len: 11
CDR3aa: ASSQDRRSEQY

v_gene: TRBV19
d_gene: -
len: 15
CDR3aa: ASSTTRGTGGTDTQY

v_gene: TRBV6-6
d_gene: -
len: 11
CDR3aa: ASSRGGNQPQH

v_gene: TRBV30
d_gene: -
len: 14
CDR3aa: AWSVLGGAGSYEQY

v_gene: TRBV20-1
d_gene: TRBD1
len: 13
CDR3aa: SASTGESYGDTQY

v_gene: TRBV10-3
d_gene: -
len: 14
CDR3aa: AISVRGPGVDEKLF

v_gene: TRBV20-1
d_gene: TRBD2
len: 14
CDR3aa: SASLTSGRSTDTQY

v_gene: TRBV6-5
d_gene: -
len: 10
CDR3aa: ASSQGSGELF

v_gene: TRBV19
d_gene: TRBD1
len: 14
CDR3aa: ASSRQGEGPNSPLH

v_gene: TRBV28
d_gene: -
len: 13
CDR3aa: ASITGTGNNSPLH

v_gene: TRBV4-2
d_gene: TRBD2
len: 20
CDR3aa: ASSQEGLAGGRRSFSTDTQY

v_gene: TRBV6-5
d_gene: -
len: 10
CDR3aa: ASSRGGAEAF

v_gene: TRBV14
d_gene: -
len: 11
CDR3aa: ASREWVAGEAF

v_gene: TRBV4-2
d_gene: -
len: 15
CDR3aa: ASSQDPSSWGISEQY

v_gene: TRBV2
d_gene: -
len: 10
CDR3aa: ASSEWAGGYT

v_gene: TRBV7-2
d_gene: -
len: 11
CDR3aa: ASSGGLTDTQY

v_gene: TRBV28
d_gene: -
len: 14
CDR3aa: ASSLDRTDNLGEQY

v_gene: TRBV28
d_gene: -
len: 13
CDR3aa: ASSLFTRDRSGLH

v_gene: TRBV10-3
d_gene: TRBD1
len: 13
CDR3aa: AISDGDSLWYEQC

v_gene: TRBV7-2
d_gene: -
len: 10
CDR3aa: ASSPQRDEQY